This T cell receptor (beta chain) is from a study of CD8+ T cells in alopecia areata. cDNA serving as the sequencing template came from extracted, reverse transcribed RNA. TCRdb keeps only in-frame clones here, not all; method: immunoSEQ multiplex PCR. This table has 150,000 to 200,000 clones, about 65% appearing once. Study results and limitations: Sequence data from scalp samples additionally include resident alphabeta T cells of normal skin. Association of baseline CD8+ expansion with response is uncertain owing to one nonresponder. Tofacitinib significantly reduced both scalp clonality and expanded CD8+ clones among the top 100.

The CDR3 loop spans 15 amino acids. The germline V gene encodes CDR1 ENHRY and CDR2 SYGVKD. The V and J ends lost 2 bases and 6 bases, in that order; junction bases with no gene match: 4. Documented treatment: oral pan-JAK inhibitor, 5-10 mg twice daily. With regard to this clone: The antigen remains unidentified.

This clonotype originated in a human donor with alopecia areata. The chain uses TRBV10-3 and TRBJ1-4; 9 bases line up with TRBD1. The sequencing here drew on CD4+ T cells sorted from blood, taken at approximately week 50, from a patient treated with tofacitinib. The CDR3 loop reads CAISEEGQGDEKLFF. The CDR3 DNA reads as TGTGCCATCAGTGAGGAGGGACAGGGAGATGAAAAACTGTTTTTT.